This is a list of T cell receptor beta chains from one sample in a study of T cell changes during pregnancy in multiple sclerosis. Clones were sequenced by immunoSEQ multiplex PCR, and TCRdb holds only the in-frame ones, with some missing. The repertoire holds roughly 30,000 clones, with 88% as singletons. The source was CD4+ T cells from peripheral blood mononuclear cells, collected in the first trimester of pregnancy. The receptors here all came from a female donor in good health, enrolled as a control in a pregnancy study. Each CDR3 is given with its conserved first and last residue.

v_gene: TRBV11-2
j_gene: TRBJ2-5
CDR3aa: CASSFRGSGVETQYF

v_gene: TRBV2
j_gene: TRBJ1-5
CDR3aa: CAGGTVSNQPQHF

v_gene: TRBV15
j_gene: TRBJ1-5
CDR3aa: CATSSDPGRYNQPQHF

v_gene: TRBV5-1
j_gene: TRBJ1-5
CDR3aa: CASSLGQGSSQPQHF

v_gene: TRBV6-1
j_gene: TRBJ2-4
CDR3aa: CASSAAGTGGRDIQYF

v_gene: TRBV7-9
j_gene: TRBJ2-2
CDR3aa: CASSEWTANTGELFF

v_gene: TRBV19
j_gene: TRBJ2-3
CDR3aa: CASRLAGEDTQYF

v_gene: TRBV6-6
j_gene: TRBJ2-2
CDR3aa: CASMDSNTGELFF

v_gene: TRBV30
j_gene: TRBJ2-7
CDR3aa: CAWSVSSYEQYF

v_gene: TRBV5-4
j_gene: TRBJ1-5
CDR3aa: CASSLAGGRDQPQHF

v_gene: TRBV4-3
j_gene: TRBJ2-1
CDR3aa: CASSQEGAGGAYNEQFF

v_gene: TRBV6-5
j_gene: TRBJ1-1
CDR3aa: CASSPDRSSAEAFF

v_gene: TRBV11-2
j_gene: TRBJ1-1
CDR3aa: CASSLRQAGSTEAFF

v_gene: TRBV21-1
j_gene: TRBJ2-3
CDR3aa: CASTAWQRLAGGRNTDTQYF

v_gene: TRBV20-1
j_gene: TRBJ2-7
CDR3aa: CSASQGNEQYF

v_gene: TRBV15
j_gene: TRBJ2-5
CDR3aa: CATSSTSLGLETQYF

v_gene: TRBV7-3
j_gene: TRBJ2-5
CDR3aa: CASSSTGTGSETQYF

v_gene: TRBV6-5
j_gene: TRBJ1-5
CDR3aa: CASSTGLVGNQPQHF

v_gene: TRBV19
j_gene: TRBJ2-7
CDR3aa: CASSIETRAGFYEQYF

v_gene: TRBV7-9
j_gene: TRBJ2-5
CDR3aa: CASSFGSQETQYF

v_gene: TRBV6-6
j_gene: TRBJ2-4
CDR3aa: CASSQPDSKNIQYF

v_gene: TRBV7-9
j_gene: TRBJ2-5
CDR3aa: CASSTGLAGYQETQYF

v_gene: TRBV10-3
j_gene: TRBJ2-7
CDR3aa: CAISESEDRGPQWYEQYF

v_gene: TRBV6-5
j_gene: TRBJ2-2
CDR3aa: CASTLSTNTGELFF

v_gene: TRBV5-6
j_gene: TRBJ2-5
CDR3aa: CASSSPGQTEETQYF

v_gene: TRBV5-4
j_gene: TRBJ1-1
CDR3aa: CASSRGRSGANTEAFF

v_gene: TRBV7-9
j_gene: TRBJ2-3
CDR3aa: CAWDFGGTDTQYF

v_gene: TRBV18
j_gene: TRBJ2-5
CDR3aa: CASSQSGGSQETQYF

v_gene: TRBV6-5
j_gene: TRBJ1-4
CDR3aa: CASRTNTNEKLFF

v_gene: TRBV19
j_gene: TRBJ1-4
CDR3aa: CASSIYRDANEKLFF

v_gene: TRBV7-2
j_gene: TRBJ1-5
CDR3aa: CASSSGRDTRVELPQHF

v_gene: TRBV27
j_gene: TRBJ1-2
CDR3aa: CASRNRDNKPYGYTF

v_gene: TRBV6-6
j_gene: TRBJ1-5
CDR3aa: CAIRDSGSNQPQHF

v_gene: TRBV5-1
j_gene: TRBJ2-3
CDR3aa: CASSLASRGSDTQYF

v_gene: TRBV29-1
j_gene: TRBJ1-2
CDR3aa: CSVAQGDGYTF

v_gene: TRBV7-3
j_gene: TRBJ2-7
CDR3aa: CASASTGGKYEQYF

v_gene: TRBV10-3
j_gene: TRBJ2-3
CDR3aa: CAISDGQDTDTQYF

v_gene: TRBV7-2
j_gene: TRBJ2-3
CDR3aa: CASSLEQGRDTQYF

v_gene: TRBV19
j_gene: TRBJ1-3
CDR3aa: CASSIGETGNTIYF

v_gene: TRBV5-6
j_gene: TRBJ1-5
CDR3aa: CASSGGQGLTNQPQHF

v_gene: TRBV11-3
j_gene: TRBJ1-1
CDR3aa: CASSLDRMGQENTEAFF

v_gene: TRBV29-1
j_gene: TRBJ2-3
CDR3aa: CSVIQGTNTQYF

v_gene: TRBV4-3
j_gene: TRBJ2-2
CDR3aa: CASSLRPGRNTGELFF

v_gene: TRBV7-9
j_gene: TRBJ1-6
CDR3aa: CASSSQGVFTAFDNSPLHF

v_gene: TRBV4-3
j_gene: TRBJ1-3
CDR3aa: CASSQDWGRGNTIYF

v_gene: TRBV19
j_gene: TRBJ1-1
CDR3aa: CASTQGADSEAFF

v_gene: TRBV30
j_gene: TRBJ2-1
CDR3aa: CAWSVLGGRYNEQFF

v_gene: TRBV5-1
j_gene: TRBJ2-5
CDR3aa: CASSLGSQETQYF

v_gene: TRBV5-1
j_gene: TRBJ2-3
CDR3aa: CASSSTPGGTDTQYF

v_gene: TRBV7-2
j_gene: TRBJ1-1
CDR3aa: CASSPGQNTEAFF

v_gene: TRBV30
j_gene: NA
CDR3aa: CAWSRMRGSEQYF

v_gene: TRBV30
j_gene: TRBJ1-6
CDR3aa: CAWGRQGYSPLHF

v_gene: TRBV27
j_gene: TRBJ1-2
CDR3aa: CASSTTGGYGYTF

v_gene: TRBV7-9
j_gene: TRBJ2-2
CDR3aa: CASSLRGGAPNTGELFF

v_gene: TRBV19
j_gene: TRBJ2-2
CDR3aa: CASSIGTGRGTGELFF

v_gene: TRBV6-6
j_gene: TRBJ2-7
CDR3aa: CASSLTTGIYEQYF

v_gene: TRBV4-3
j_gene: TRBJ2-5
CDR3aa: CASSQLGGETQYF

v_gene: TRBV30
j_gene: TRBJ1-6
CDR3aa: CAWTRGGENSPLHF